This passage covers 13 T cell receptor beta chains from one sample sequenced in a study of cytomegalovirus exposure and HLA in healthy donors. PCR was performed using 60 Vbeta and 13 Jbeta primers. The protocol was immunoSEQ multiplex PCR, while the TCRdb copy is restricted to in-frame clones and leaves out a portion. This table has about 170,000 clones, 72% appearing once. Sequencing used PBMCs. The receptors come from a human donor in good health.

The CDR3 coding sequence is TGTGCCAGCAGCGTAGACCCGGACACGATATATGAGCAGTACTTC. Translating gives CASSVDPDTIYEQYF. The V and J genes are TRBV9 and TRBJ2-7; possibly TRBD1 for D (5 bases). CDR1 and CDR2 from the germline V gene are SGDLS and YYNGEE. Trimming removed 0 bases from V and 7 bases from J, with 17 bases in between. CDR3 length: 15 residues. Full variable domain (rest looked up from reference TRBV9 and TRBJ2-7): DSGVTQTPKHLITATGQRVTLRCSPRSGDLSVYWYQQSLDQGLQFLIQYYNGEERAKGNILERFSAQQFPDLHSELNLSSLELGDSALYFCASSVDPDTIYEQYFGPGTRLTVT.

V is TRBV7-9 and J is TRBJ2-5; 10 nucleotides match TRBD1. CDR1 and CDR2 from the germline V gene are SEHNR and FQNEAQ (reference sequence). The CDR3 has 14 residues. The V segment lost 4 bases and the J segment 5 bases; nucleotides outside the gene matches: 4. The CDR3 sequence is CASSSRTGGETQYF. The CDR3 DNA reads TGTGCCAGCAGCTCGCGGACAGGGGGGGAGACCCAGTACTTC.

V gene TRBV5-1 combines with J gene TRBJ2-3; 10 nucleotides agree with TRBD2. J was trimmed by 0 bases and V by 3 bases; bases with no gene match: 4. There are 16 residues in the CDR3. Germline values: CDR1 SGHRS, CDR2 YFSETQ. The CDR3 nucleotides are TGCGCCAGCAGCTCGGGACTAGCGCAGAGCACAGATACGCAGTATTTT. Encoded protein: CASSSGLAQSTDTQYF.

The V and J genes are TRBV7-9 and TRBJ2-5, with 10 nucleotides matching TRBD2. Germline V CDR1 and CDR2: SEHNR, FQNEAQ (reference sequence). The ends lost 0 bases at V and 5 bases at J; junction bases unmatched: 12. The CDR3 contains 18 residues. CDR3 DNA: TGTGCCAGCAGCTTAGCTAGCGGGAGGTCCGCCTTTCGGGAGACCCAGTACTTC. Translation gives CASSLASGRSAFRETQYF.

Turning to this clone: Other DNA sequences from this sample encode an identical CDR3 as well. This chain uses TRBV18 with TRBJ1-2; possible D gene TRBD1, 5 bases. V shed 3 bases and J shed 6 bases, with 11 bases lying between them. The CDR3 has 13 residues. The germline V gene encodes CDR1 KGHSH and CDR2 LQKENI. Written as DNA, the CDR3 is TGTGCCAGCTCACCCCGCGGGGCGGATGGCTACACCTTC. As protein: CASSPRGADGYTF. Complete variable domain (other parts from reference TRBV18 and TRBJ1-2): NAGVMQNPRHLVRRRGQEARLRCSPMKGHSHVYWYRQLPEEGLKFMVYLQKENIIDESGMPKERFSAEFPKEGPSILRIQQVVRGDSAAYFCASSPRGADGYTFGSGTRLTVV.

This chain joins TRBV5-1 and TRBJ1-4, with 7 bases lining up with TRBD1. V was clipped by 0 bases and J by 0 bases; unmatched bases: 8. The CDR3 has 18 amino acids. CDR1 is SGHRS and CDR2 is YFSETQ in the germline V gene. The chain's CDR3 is CASSLGQRGLATNEKLFF. Here the CDR3 DNA reads TGCGCCAGCAGCTTGGGGCAAAGGGGGCTCGCAACTAATGAAAAACTGTTTTTT. The full variable domain, completed using reference TRBV5-1 and TRBJ1-4, is KAGVTQTPRYLIKTRGQQVTLSCSPISGHRSVSWYQQTPGQGLQFLFEYFSETQRNKGNFPGRFSGRQFSNSRSEMNVSTLELGDSALYLCASSLGQRGLATNEKLFFGSGTQLSVL.

The gene calls are TRBV5-4 and TRBJ2-7; 9 bases align to TRBD2. Losses at the gene ends were 4 bases for V and 2 bases for J; bases not matched to a gene: 4. This CDR3 is built from 14 residues. Germline CDR1 is SGHNT and CDR2 is YYREEE (reference sequence). This CDR3 reads CASSVSGGPYEQYF. CDR3 sequence (DNA): TGTGCCAGCAGCGTCAGCGGGGGGCCCTACGAGCAGTACTTC.

This clone was seen a handful of times. V is TRBV11-3 and J is TRBJ2-1, with a weak D call TRBD1 (5 bases). The ends were cut back, 5 bases at V and 3 bases at J, with 8 bases in the middle. The CDR3 is 13 residues long. CDR1 and CDR2 (germline): SGHNT, YENEEA. The CDR3 DNA is TGTGCCAGCAGCCCCGACAGCTACAATGAGCAGTTCTTC. As protein: CASSPDSYNEQFF.

The rearrangement uses TRBV7-2 and TRBJ2-3; the match to TRBD2 covers 11 bases. With 5 bases clipped from V and 7 bases from J, the junction kept 8 bases outside the gene matches. CDR3 size: 15 residues. The germline V gene has CDR1 SGHTA and CDR2 FQGNSA. The CDR3 nucleotides read TGTGCCAGCAGCCGTAATAGCGGGGGGGCGAATACGCAGTATTTT. Residues: CASSRNSGGANTQYF.

The chain recombines TRBV15 with TRBJ2-1; a weak D match, TRBD2 (6 bases). V lost 4 bases and J lost 5, with 9 bases in between. Germline loops: CDR1 LNHNV, CDR2 YYDKDF (reference sequence). The CDR3 contains 13 residues. In nucleotides, the CDR3 is TGTGCCACCAGCAAGGGACTCGACAATGAGCAGTTCTTC. Its translation: CATSKGLDNEQFF.

The V and J genes are TRBV9 and TRBJ1-6; 10 bases match TRBD1. The CDR3 is made up of 16 amino acids. V gave up 0 bases and J gave up 14 bases; unmatched junction bases: 11. Looked up from germline, CDR1 is SGDLS and CDR2 is YYNGEE. DNA of the CDR3: TGTGCCAGCAGCGTAGGAGTGGGGACAGGGGTTTTATCCCTCCACTTT. This gives the protein CASSVGVGTGVLSLHF. Using reference TRBV9 and TRBJ1-6 for the parts outside the CDR3, the full variable domain is DSGVTQTPKHLITATGQRVTLRCSPRSGDLSVYWYQQSLDQGLQFLIQYYNGEERAKGNILERFSAQQFPDLHSELNLSSLELGDSALYFCASSVGVGTGVLSLHFGNGTRLTVT.

The chain joins TRBV11-1 to TRBJ2-5; 14 positions agree with TRBD2. The ends lost 5 bases at V and 4 bases at J; junction bases unmatched: 6. Per germline, CDR1 SGHAT and CDR2 FQDESV (reference sequence). The CDR3 has 16 residues. The CDR3 reads CASSPRTSGGRETQYF. The CDR3 coding sequence is TGTGCCAGCAGCCCCCGGACTAGCGGGGGGCGAGAGACCCAGTACTTC.

V usage is TRBV7-3 and J usage is TRBJ2-3; 7 bases match TRBD1. Trimming at V came to 5 bases and at J to 2 bases, leaving 7 bases not matched to a gene. CDR1 SGHTA and CDR2 FQGTGA come from the germline V gene. The length of the CDR3 is 15 residues. The CDR3 DNA reads TGTGCCAGCAGCCAGAGACAGGGCCTCACAGATACGCAGTATTTT. This gives the protein CASSQRQGLTDTQYF. The full variable domain, completed using reference TRBV7-3 and TRBJ2-3, is GAGVSQTPSNKVTEKGKYVELRCDPISGHTALYWYRQSLGQGPEFLIYFQGTGAADDSGLPNDRFFAVRPEGSVSTLKIQRTERGDSAVYLCASSQRQGLTDTQYFGPGTRLTVL.